This T cell receptor (beta chain) came from a study of neurological immune-mediated disorders. Study outcomes and limitations: Because no CDR3 amino acid sequences were shared across subjects by expanded clones, private repertoires were suggested in all groups. HTLV-1-associated myelopathy showed the most TCR clonal expansion; multiple sclerosis the least, below healthy controls.

TCRdb re-derived calls from the 5' RACE reads in MiXCR, one entry per CDR3 protein. Found here are about 66,000 distinct CDR3 sequences, nearly 3.5% of them singletons; the top ten hold about 3.5%. This clonotype was counted at least ten times. Antigen: not known. Germline V lookup: CDR1 SGHVS, CDR2 FQNEAQ. V lost 3 bases and J 7 bases, leaving 9 bases between the germline ends. The CDR3 is made up of 12 amino acids. The chain has TRBV7-8 and TRBJ1-1; no clear D gene. Sequencing was performed on PBMCs. The clonotype originates from a man in his forties with multiple sclerosis. The CDR3 DNA reads TGTGCCAGCAGCTTCGGGCTGATTGAAGCTTTCTTT. Translation: CASSFGLIEAFF.